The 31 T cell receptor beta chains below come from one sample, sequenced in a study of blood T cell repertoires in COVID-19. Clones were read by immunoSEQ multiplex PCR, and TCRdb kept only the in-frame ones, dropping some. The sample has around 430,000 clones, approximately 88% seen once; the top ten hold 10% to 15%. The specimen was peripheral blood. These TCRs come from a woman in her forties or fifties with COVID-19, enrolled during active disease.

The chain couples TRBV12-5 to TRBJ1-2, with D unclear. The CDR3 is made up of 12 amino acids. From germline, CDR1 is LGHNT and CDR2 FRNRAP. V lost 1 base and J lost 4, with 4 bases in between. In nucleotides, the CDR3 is TGTGCTAGTGGTTTGGCCAGCTATGGCTACACCTTC. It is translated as CASGLASYGYTF.

The chain's CDR3 is CASGRWTSEDEQYF. The CDR3 bases are TGTGCCAGCGGACGCTGGACTAGCGAAGACGAGCAGTACTTC. The chain carries TRBV27 and TRBJ2-7; TRBD2 matches 9 bases. Germline CDR1 reads MNHEY; CDR2 reads SMNVEV (reference sequence). Germline trimming cut 8 bases from V and 5 bases from J; bases unmatched to any gene: 10. CDR3 length: 14 residues.

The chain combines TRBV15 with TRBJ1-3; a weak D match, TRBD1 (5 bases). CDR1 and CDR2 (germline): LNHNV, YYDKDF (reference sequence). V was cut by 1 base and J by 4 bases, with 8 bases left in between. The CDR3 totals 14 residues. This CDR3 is CATSRVAGGNTIYF. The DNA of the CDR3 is TGTGCCACCAGCAGAGTTGCAGGGGGAAACACCATATATTTT.

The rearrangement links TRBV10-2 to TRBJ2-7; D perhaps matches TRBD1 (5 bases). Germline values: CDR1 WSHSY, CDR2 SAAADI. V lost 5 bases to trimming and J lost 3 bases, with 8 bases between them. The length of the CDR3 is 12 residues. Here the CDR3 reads CASSSDSYEQYF. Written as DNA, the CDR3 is TGCGCCAGCAGTTCCGACAGCTACGAGCAGTACTTC.

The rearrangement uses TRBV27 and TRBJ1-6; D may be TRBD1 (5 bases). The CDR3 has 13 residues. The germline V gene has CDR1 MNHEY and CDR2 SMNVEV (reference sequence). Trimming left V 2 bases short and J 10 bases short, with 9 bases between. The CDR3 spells CASSLNQGSPLHF. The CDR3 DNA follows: TGTGCCAGCAGTTTAAATCAGGGATCACCCCTCCACTTT.

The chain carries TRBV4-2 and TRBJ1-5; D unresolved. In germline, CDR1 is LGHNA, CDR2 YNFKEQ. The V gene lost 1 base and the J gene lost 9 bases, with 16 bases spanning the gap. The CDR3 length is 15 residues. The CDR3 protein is CASSQGFRELGPQHF. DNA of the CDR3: TGTGCCAGCAGCCAAGGCTTTCGGGAGCTCGGGCCCCAGCATTTT.

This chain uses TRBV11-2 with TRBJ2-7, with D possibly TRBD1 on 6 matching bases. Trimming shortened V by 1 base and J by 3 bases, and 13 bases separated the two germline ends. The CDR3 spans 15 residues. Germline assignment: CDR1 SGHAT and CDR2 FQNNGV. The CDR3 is CASSLGGTPDYEQYF. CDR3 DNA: TGTGCCAGCAGCTTAGGTGGGACACCGGACTACGAGCAGTACTTC.

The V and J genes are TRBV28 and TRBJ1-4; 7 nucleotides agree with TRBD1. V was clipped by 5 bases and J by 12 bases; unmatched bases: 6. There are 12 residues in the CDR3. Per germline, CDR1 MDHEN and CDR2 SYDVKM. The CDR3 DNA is TGTGCCAGCAGTCTAAGGACAGGACAACTGTTTTTT. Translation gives CASSLRTGQLFF.

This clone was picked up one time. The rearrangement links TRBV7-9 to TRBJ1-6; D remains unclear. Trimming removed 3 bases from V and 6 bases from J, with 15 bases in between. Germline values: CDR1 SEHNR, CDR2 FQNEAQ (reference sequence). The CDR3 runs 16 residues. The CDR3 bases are TGTGCCAGCAGCTTCGGCAGGCTTTATAGTAATTCACCCCTCCACTTT. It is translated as CASSFGRLYSNSPLHF.

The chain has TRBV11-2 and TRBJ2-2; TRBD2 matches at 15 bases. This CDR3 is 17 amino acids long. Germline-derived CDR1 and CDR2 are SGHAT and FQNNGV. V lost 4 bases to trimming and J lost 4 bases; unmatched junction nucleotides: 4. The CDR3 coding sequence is TGTGCCAGCAGCTGGGGACTAGCGGGGGGTTTCACCGGGGAGCTGTTTTTT. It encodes CASSWGLAGGFTGELFF. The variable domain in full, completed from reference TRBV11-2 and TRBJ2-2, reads EAGVAQSPRYKIIEKRQSVAFWCNPISGHATLYWYQQILGQGPKLLIQFQNNGVVDDSQLPKDRFSAERLKGVDSTLKIQPAKLEDSAVYLCASSWGLAGGFTGELFFGEGSRLTVL.

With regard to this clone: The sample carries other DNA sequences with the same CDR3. CDR3 sequence: CASSTGNQPQHF. In nucleotides, the CDR3 is TGTGCCAGCAGTACAGGGAATCAGCCCCAGCATTTT. The gene calls are TRBV27 and TRBJ1-5; perhaps TRBD1 as D (6 bases). This CDR3 is 12 amino acids long. Trimming stripped 5 bases from V and 4 bases from J, with 6 bases between. Germline lookup yields CDR1 MNHEY and CDR2 SMNVEV (reference sequence).

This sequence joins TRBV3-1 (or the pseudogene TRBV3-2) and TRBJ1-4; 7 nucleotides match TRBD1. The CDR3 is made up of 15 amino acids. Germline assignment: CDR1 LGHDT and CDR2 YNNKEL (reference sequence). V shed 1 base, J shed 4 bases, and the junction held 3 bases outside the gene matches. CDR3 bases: TGTGCCAGCAGCCAAGGGGCAGGGGGTAATGAAAAACTGTTTTTT. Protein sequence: CASSQGAGGNEKLFF.

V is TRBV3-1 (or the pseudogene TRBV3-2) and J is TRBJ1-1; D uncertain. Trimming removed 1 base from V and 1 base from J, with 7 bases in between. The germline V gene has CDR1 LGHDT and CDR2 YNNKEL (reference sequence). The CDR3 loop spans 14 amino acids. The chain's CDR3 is CASSQGYRNTEAFF. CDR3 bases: TGTGCCAGCAGCCAAGGATACAGGAACACTGAAGCTTTCTTT.

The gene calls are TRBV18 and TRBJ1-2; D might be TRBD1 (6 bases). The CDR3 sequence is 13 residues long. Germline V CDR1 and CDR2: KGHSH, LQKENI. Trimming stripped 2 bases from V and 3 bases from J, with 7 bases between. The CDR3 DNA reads TGTGCCAGCTCACCATCAGGGGACTATGGCTACACCTTC. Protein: CASSPSGDYGYTF.

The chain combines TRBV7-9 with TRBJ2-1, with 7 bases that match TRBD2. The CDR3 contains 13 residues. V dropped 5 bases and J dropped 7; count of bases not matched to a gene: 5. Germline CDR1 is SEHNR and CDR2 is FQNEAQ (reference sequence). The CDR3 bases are TGTGCCAGCAGCAGGACTAGTACGAATGAGCAGTTCTTC. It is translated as CASSRTSTNEQFF.

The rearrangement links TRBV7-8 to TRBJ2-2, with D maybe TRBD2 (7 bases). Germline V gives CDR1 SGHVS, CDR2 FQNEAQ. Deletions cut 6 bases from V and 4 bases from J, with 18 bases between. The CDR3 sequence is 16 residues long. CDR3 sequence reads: CASSPLSRGGTGELFF. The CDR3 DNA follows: TGTGCCAGCAGTCCTCTTTCGAGGGGGGGCACCGGGGAGCTGTTTTTT.

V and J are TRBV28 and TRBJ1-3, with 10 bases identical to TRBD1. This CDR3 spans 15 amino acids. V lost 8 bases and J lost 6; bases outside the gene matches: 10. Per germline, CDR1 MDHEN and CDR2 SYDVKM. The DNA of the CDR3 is TGTGCCAGCGGAATACGGGACAGGGGAAAAAACACCATATATTTT. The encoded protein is CASGIRDRGKNTIYF.

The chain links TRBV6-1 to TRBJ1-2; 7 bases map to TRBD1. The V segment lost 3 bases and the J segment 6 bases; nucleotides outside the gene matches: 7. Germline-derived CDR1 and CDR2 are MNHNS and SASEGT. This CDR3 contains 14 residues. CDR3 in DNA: TGTGCCAGCAGTGACACAGGGGTGGGGAATGGCTACACCTTC. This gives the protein CASSDTGVGNGYTF.

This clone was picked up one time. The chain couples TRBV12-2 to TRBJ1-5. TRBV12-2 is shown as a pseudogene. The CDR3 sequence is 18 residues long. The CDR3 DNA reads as TGTGCAAGTCGCTCCTGGACGGGGGAGAGGGGTACCAATCAGCCCCAGCATTTT. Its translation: CASRSWTGERGTNQPQHF.

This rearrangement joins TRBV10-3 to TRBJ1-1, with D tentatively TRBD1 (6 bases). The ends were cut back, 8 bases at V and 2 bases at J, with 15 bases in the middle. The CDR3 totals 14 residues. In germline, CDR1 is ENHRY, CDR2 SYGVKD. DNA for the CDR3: TGTGCCATCGCCCGCACAGGGTTAAACACTGAAGCTTTCTTT. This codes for CAIARTGLNTEAFF.

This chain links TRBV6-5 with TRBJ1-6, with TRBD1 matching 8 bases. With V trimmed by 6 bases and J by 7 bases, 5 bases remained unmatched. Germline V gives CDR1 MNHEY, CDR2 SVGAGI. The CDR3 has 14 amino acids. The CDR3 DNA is TGTGCCAGCAGGCCAACAGGGGGAAATTCACCCCTCCACTTT. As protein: CASRPTGGNSPLHF.

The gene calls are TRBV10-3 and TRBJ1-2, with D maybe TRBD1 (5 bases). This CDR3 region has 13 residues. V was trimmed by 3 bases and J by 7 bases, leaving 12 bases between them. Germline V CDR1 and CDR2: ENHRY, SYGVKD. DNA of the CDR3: TGTGCCATCAGTGAAGGCAGGGTGGGTGGCTACACCTTC. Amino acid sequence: CAISEGRVGGYTF.

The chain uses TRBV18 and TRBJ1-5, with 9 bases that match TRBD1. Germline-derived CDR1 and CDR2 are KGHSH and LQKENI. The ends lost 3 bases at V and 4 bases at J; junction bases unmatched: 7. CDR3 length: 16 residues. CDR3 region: CASSPTGQGKNQPQHF. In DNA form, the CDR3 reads TGTGCCAGCTCACCGACGGGACAGGGTAAGAATCAGCCCCAGCATTTT.

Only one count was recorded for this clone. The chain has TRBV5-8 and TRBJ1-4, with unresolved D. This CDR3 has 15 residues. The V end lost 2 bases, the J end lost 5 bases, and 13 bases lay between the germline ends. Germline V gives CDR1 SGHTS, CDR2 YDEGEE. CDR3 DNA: TGTGCCAGCAGCTTCAGACGGGGAGGAAATGAAAAACTGTTTTTT. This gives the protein CASSFRRGGNEKLFF.

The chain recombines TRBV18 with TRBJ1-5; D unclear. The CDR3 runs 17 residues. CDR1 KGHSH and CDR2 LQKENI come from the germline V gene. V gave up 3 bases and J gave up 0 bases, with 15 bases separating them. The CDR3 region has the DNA TGTGCCAGCTCACCGTACCGGGCGGGGTATAGCAATCAGCCCCAGCATTTT. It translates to CASSPYRAGYSNQPQHF.

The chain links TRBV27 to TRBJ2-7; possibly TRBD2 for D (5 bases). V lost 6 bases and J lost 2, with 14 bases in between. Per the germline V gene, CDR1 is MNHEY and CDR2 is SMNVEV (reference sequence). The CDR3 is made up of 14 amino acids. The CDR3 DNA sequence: TGTGCCAGCAGCCGGCGAGGAGGTACCTACGAGCAGTACTTC. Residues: CASSRRGGTYEQYF.

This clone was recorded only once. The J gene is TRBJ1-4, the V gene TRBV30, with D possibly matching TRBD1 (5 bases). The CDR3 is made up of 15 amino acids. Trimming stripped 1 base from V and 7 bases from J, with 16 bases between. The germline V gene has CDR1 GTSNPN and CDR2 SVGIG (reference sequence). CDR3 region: CAWSATPGVIEKLFF. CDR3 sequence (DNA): TGTGCCTGGAGTGCGACCCCGGGGGTAATTGAAAAACTGTTTTTT.

The CDR3 reads CATSDPPQETQYF. CDR3 sequence (DNA): TGTGCCACCAGTGATCCCCCACAAGAGACCCAGTACTTC. The chain carries TRBV24-1 and TRBJ2-5; D remains unclear. The V end was cut by 3 bases, the J end by 2 bases, with 6 bases between. This CDR3 is built from 13 residues. CDR1 and CDR2 (germline): KGHDR, SFDVKD.

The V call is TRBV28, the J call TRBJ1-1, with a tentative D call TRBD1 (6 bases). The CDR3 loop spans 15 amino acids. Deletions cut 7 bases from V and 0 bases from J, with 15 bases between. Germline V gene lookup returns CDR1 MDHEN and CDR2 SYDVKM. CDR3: CASMESGGLNTEAFF. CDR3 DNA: TGTGCCAGCATGGAGAGCGGGGGCTTGAACACTGAAGCTTTCTTT.

The CDR3 reads CASSTGGQAQETQYF. The CDR3 region has the DNA TGTGCCAGTAGTACTGGCGGACAGGCTCAAGAGACCCAGTACTTC. The genes are TRBV19 and TRBJ2-5, with TRBD1 matching over 7 bases. The V gene's germline CDR1 is LNHDA and CDR2 SQIVND (reference sequence). The trim removed 4 bases at V and 2 bases at J, leaving 7 bases unmatched. The CDR3 runs to 15 residues.

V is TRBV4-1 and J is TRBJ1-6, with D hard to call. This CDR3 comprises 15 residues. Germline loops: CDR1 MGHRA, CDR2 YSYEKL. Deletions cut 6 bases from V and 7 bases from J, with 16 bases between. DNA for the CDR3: TGCGCCAGCAGTCCGGGAGGAGGCAGAAATTCACCCCTCCACTTT. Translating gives CASSPGGGRNSPLHF.